This T cell receptor beta chain is from a study of T-cell memory formation after mild COVID-19. Overall study results and limits: CM and EM subsets held most contracting CD4+ clones; EMRA held CD8+ ones. The second-wave clones peaking on day 37 were not confirmed as SARS-CoV-2-specific.

This clonotype was seen ten or more times. Its antigen is unknown. The 5'RACE method, run with constant-segment primers, produced TCR alpha and TCR beta cDNA libraries (carrying sample barcodes and UMIs). TCRdb recomputed calls from the 5' RACE reads with MiXCR, one row per CDR3 protein. The sample holds 220,000 or so distinct CDR3 sequences; more than 8% are singletons and the top ten take 3.5%. V lost 5 bases and J lost 9, with 17 bases in between. In germline, CDR1 is SGHTA, CDR2 FQGNSA. The CDR3 totals 15 residues. The sequence came from a man between 18 and 29 years old who had mild COVID-19 (a few samples of this study predate the infection). Cell type and time point are not known. This rearrangement joins TRBV7-2 to TRBJ1-6; D gene uncertain. Sequencing was carried out using PBMCs or a T cell subset sorted from them (not recorded which). For the CDR3, the DNA is TGTGCCAGCAGCCCCGAGGGAAGGGCGGGTTCACCCCTCCACTTT. This gives the protein CASSPEGRAGSPLHF.